Each of the 21 T cell receptor beta chains below was sequenced from the same sample in a study of blood T cell repertoires in COVID-19. Measured with immunoSEQ multiplex PCR; TCRdb has only the in-frame clones, and not every one. In the table there are about 260,000 clones, approximately 91% of which are singletons. Source material: peripheral blood. These receptors were collected from a human donor in a cohort sampled during active COVID-19.

The rearrangement links TRBV11-2 to TRBJ2-1; TRBD2 agrees at 8 bases. The CDR3 spans 14 residues. Germline loops: CDR1 SGHAT, CDR2 FQNNGV. The ends lost 4 bases at V and 7 bases at J; junction bases unmatched: 6. In DNA, the CDR3 is TGTGCCAGCAGCTCCGGGAGGGCGGGGAATGAGCAGTTCTTC. The encoded protein is CASSSGRAGNEQFF.

This rearrangement joins TRBV4-1 to TRBJ2-7; 8 positions agree with TRBD2. The trim removed 0 bases at V and 6 bases at J, leaving 10 bases unmatched. The CDR3 loop spans 16 amino acids. The germline V gene encodes CDR1 MGHRA and CDR2 YSYEKL. CDR3 sequence reads: CASSQDSPAGVGEQYF. In nucleotides, the CDR3 is TGCGCCAGCAGCCAAGATAGCCCAGCGGGGGTTGGCGAGCAGTACTTC.

The rearrangement uses TRBV12-3 or TRBV12-4 and TRBJ1-2; a possible D gene is TRBD1 (5 bases). V was cut by 6 bases and J by 8 bases, with 10 bases left in between. The CDR3 is 11 amino acids. For the CDR3, the DNA is TGTGCCAGCAGGGCGGGGGTCGGCTACACCTTC. This translates into CASRAGVGYTF.

The chain carries TRBV7-2 and TRBJ2-7; D possibly corresponds to TRBD1 (5 bases). Germline CDR1 is SGHTA and CDR2 is FQGNSA. With 2 bases removed from V and 0 bases from J, the gap between germline ends came to 11 bases. This CDR3 comprises 15 residues. The CDR3, as DNA: TGTGCCAGCAGCTTAATCACAAGGGGCTCCTACGAGCAGTACTTC. Protein sequence: CASSLITRGSYEQYF.

The chain has TRBV24-1 and TRBJ2-3, with D perhaps matching TRBD1 (6 bases). CDR3 length: 16 amino acids. CDR1 and CDR2 from the germline V gene are KGHDR and SFDVKD. V lost 5 bases and J 0 bases, leaving 14 bases between the germline ends. This chain's CDR3 is CATSVVGTQSTDTQYF. The CDR3 DNA reads as TGTGCCACCAGTGTGGTCGGGACACAAAGCACAGATACGCAGTATTTT.

The chain combines TRBV29-1 with TRBJ2-6; D call uncertain. The CDR3 contains 15 residues. From germline, CDR1 is SQVTM and CDR2 ANQGSEA. The germline V and J ends were trimmed by 5 bases and 2 bases, with 13 bases remaining between them. The CDR3 here is CSVPHPGTGANVLTF. The CDR3 nucleotides read TGCAGCGTTCCTCACCCAGGAACTGGGGCCAACGTCCTGACTTTC.

Points on this clone: This same CDR3 is encoded by further DNA sequences in the sample. The V gene is TRBV5-1, the J gene TRBJ2-1; the match to TRBD2 covers 7 bases. CDR1 and CDR2 (germline): SGHRS, YFSETQ. With 0 bases clipped from V and 8 bases from J, the junction kept 5 bases outside the gene matches. The CDR3 totals 14 residues. CDR3: CASSLGLASDEQFF. CDR3 DNA: TGCGCCAGCAGCTTGGGACTAGCCTCGGATGAGCAGTTCTTC.

This clone turned up a few times. This chain links TRBV4-3 with TRBJ2-5; D is undetermined. Trimming removed 0 bases from V and 4 bases from J, with 15 bases in between. The germline V gene has CDR1 LGHNA and CDR2 YSLEER. The CDR3 contains 16 residues. The CDR3 DNA sequence: TGCGCCAGCAGCCAAGAATGTGGTTACCCCAGAGAGACCCAGTACTTC. Its translation: CASSQECGYPRETQYF.

This chain connects TRBV6-2 or TRBV6-3 to TRBJ2-4, with D possibly TRBD2 on 5 matching bases. This CDR3 comprises 16 residues. CDR1 is MNHEY and CDR2 is SVGEGT in the germline V gene. Trimming pared 0 bases from V and 2 bases from J, leaving 11 bases between. The CDR3 DNA is TGTGCCAGCAGTTACTCGCGAGGGTATACCAAAAACATTCAGTACTTC. Protein product: CASSYSRGYTKNIQYF.

The chain joins TRBV29-1 to TRBJ2-7, with 9 bases fitting TRBD2. Per the germline V gene, CDR1 is SQVTM and CDR2 is ANQGSEA. V lost 3 bases and J lost 0; bases outside the gene matches: 6. This CDR3 is built from 15 residues. CDR3 amino acids: CSVDTQTSGSYEQYF. The CDR3 coding sequence is TGCAGCGTTGATACTCAGACTAGCGGCTCCTACGAGCAGTACTTC.

CDR3 residues: CASGLHGLNEKLFF. CDR3 nucleotides: TGTGCTAGTGGTTTGCATGGACTTAATGAAAAACTGTTTTTT. The chain is built from TRBV12-5 and TRBJ1-4; D gene uncertain. The CDR3 has 14 residues. V gave up 2 bases and J gave up 4 bases, with 8 bases separating them. Germline V gives CDR1 LGHNT, CDR2 FRNRAP.

The rearrangement uses TRBV11-2 and TRBJ1-5; 7 positions agree with TRBD1. CDR1 is SGHAT and CDR2 is FQNNGV in the germline V gene. The CDR3 runs to 13 residues. Losses at the gene ends were 4 bases for V and 5 bases for J; bases not matched to a gene: 2. The CDR3 DNA reads TGTGCCAGCAGCTCCGACAGGGATCAGCCCCAGCATTTT. Its translation: CASSSDRDQPQHF.

The J gene is TRBJ1-2, the V gene TRBV18, with 10 positions matching TRBD1. The CDR3 runs 13 residues. V was pared by 8 bases and J by 5 bases, with 5 bases of the junction left unmatched. Germline CDR1 and CDR2: KGHSH and LQKENI. CDR3 nucleotides: TGTGCCAGCACCGGGACAGGGGAGTATGGCTACACCTTC. Translation: CASTGTGEYGYTF.

This clone was observed a few times. The chain carries TRBV9 and TRBJ2-7, with D possibly matching TRBD1 (6 bases). CDR1 SGDLS and CDR2 YYNGEE come from the germline V gene. The CDR3 extends over 13 amino acids. Trimming took off 4 bases at V and 6 bases at J, with 14 bases between the two ends. The DNA of the CDR3 is TGTGCCAGCAGCCCCGGGACATCCCGCGAGCAGTACTTC. This translates into CASSPGTSREQYF.

The chain has TRBV7-8 and TRBJ2-7, with 7 bases aligning to TRBD1. The CDR3 is made up of 15 amino acids. Germline CDR1 and CDR2: SGHVS and FQNEAQ. V gave up 5 bases and J gave up 3 bases; unmatched junction bases: 10. In DNA form, the CDR3 reads TGTGCCAGCAGCGGAGGACAGGCTGACTACTACGAGCAGTACTTC. This codes for CASSGGQADYYEQYF.

This clone was observed a single time. This chain joins TRBV4-1 and TRBJ1-1; weak D call: TRBD1 (6 bases). The V gene's germline CDR1 is MGHRA and CDR2 YSYEKL. V dropped 6 bases and J dropped 3 bases, with 23 bases sitting between them. The CDR3 consists of 17 residues. In nucleotides, the CDR3 is TGCGCCAGCAGTGGGGGCCGAAACGGGGCGGGAGACACTGAAGCTTTCTTT. Translated: CASSGGRNGAGDTEAFF.

The chain couples TRBV10-3 to TRBJ2-7, with D possibly matching TRBD2 (6 bases). Germline lookup yields CDR1 ENHRY and CDR2 SYGVKD. Trimming cost V 8 bases and J 2 bases, with 16 bases left between them. The CDR3 is 14 amino acids. This CDR3 is CAIGAEGRAYEQYF. CDR3 sequence (DNA): TGTGCCATCGGAGCGGAGGGCAGAGCCTACGAGCAGTACTTC.

The V and J genes are TRBV6-5 and TRBJ2-5, with D hard to call. With 4 bases removed from V and 2 bases from J, the gap between germline ends came to 11 bases. The CDR3 length is 14 residues. Germline V gene lookup returns CDR1 MNHEY and CDR2 SVGAGI. The CDR3 is CASSSSVGQETQYF. CDR3 bases: TGTGCCAGCAGTTCCAGCGTAGGTCAAGAGACCCAGTACTTC.

This clone has only one observation. The chain combines TRBV7-8 with TRBJ2-5; D not certain. The CDR3 extends over 14 amino acids. Trimming shortened V by 5 bases and J by 3 bases, and 13 bases separated the two germline ends. CDR1 SGHVS and CDR2 FQNEAQ come from the germline V gene. DNA of the CDR3: TGTGCCAGCAGCCGCAGAACGAAAAAAGAGACCCAGTACTTC. Its translation: CASSRRTKKETQYF.

The V and J genes are TRBV20-1 and TRBJ2-1, with 7 positions matching TRBD2. With V trimmed by 3 bases and J by 5 bases, 7 bases remained unmatched. The germline CDR1 and CDR2 sequences are DFQATT and SNEGSKA (reference sequence). The CDR3 length is 14 residues. The chain's CDR3 is CSASSGGSHNEQFF. The CDR3 DNA sequence: TGCAGTGCTAGTTCCGGCGGGAGTCACAATGAGCAGTTCTTC.

V and J are TRBV7-2 and TRBJ1-2; TRBD1 matches at 10 bases. The germline CDR1 and CDR2 sequences are SGHTA and FQGNSA. The CDR3 spans 17 residues. The V segment lost 1 base and the J segment 5 bases; nucleotides outside the gene matches: 10. The CDR3 DNA is TGTGCCAGCAGCTTAGTTTTTGGGGACAGGGGTGGGTATGGCTACACCTTC. As protein: CASSLVFGDRGGYGYTF. Combining the CDR3 with reference TRBV7-2 and TRBJ1-2 gives the whole variable domain GAGVSQSPSNKVTEKGKDVELRCDPISGHTALYWYRQSLGQGLEFLIYFQGNSAPDKSGLPSDRFSAERTGGSVSTLTIQRTQQEDSAVYLCASSLVFGDRGGYGYTFGSGTRLTVV.